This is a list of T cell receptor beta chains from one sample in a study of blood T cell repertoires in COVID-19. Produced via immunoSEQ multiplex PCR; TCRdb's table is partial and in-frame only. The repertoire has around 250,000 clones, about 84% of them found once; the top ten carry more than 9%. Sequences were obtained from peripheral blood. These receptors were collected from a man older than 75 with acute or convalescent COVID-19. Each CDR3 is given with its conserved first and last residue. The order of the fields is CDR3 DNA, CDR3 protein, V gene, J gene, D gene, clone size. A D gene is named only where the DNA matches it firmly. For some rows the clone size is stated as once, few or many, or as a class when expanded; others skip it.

cdr3_nt: TGTGCCAGCAGACCAGAAAGCGGAGCGGTTGGAGAGCAGTTCTTC
cdr3_aa: CASRPESGAVGEQFF
v_call: TRBV7-9
j_call: TRBJ2-1
d_call: .
clone_size: .

cdr3_nt: TGCGCCAGCAGCTCCGCACTCCCCGGCACAGATACGCAGTATTTT
cdr3_aa: CASSSALPGTDTQYF
v_call: TRBV5-1
j_call: TRBJ2-3
d_call: .
clone_size: .

cdr3_nt: TGTGCCAGCAGTGTCACCAACAGGGGTGGTTCTGGAAACACCATATATTTT
cdr3_aa: CASSVTNRGGSGNTIYF
v_call: TRBV6-1
j_call: TRBJ1-3
d_call: TRBD1
clone_size: few

cdr3_nt: TGTGCCAGCAGCTTAAGGGGGCCGGGGGAAAAACTGTTTTTT
cdr3_aa: CASSLRGPGEKLFF
v_call: TRBV7-2
j_call: TRBJ1-4
d_call: TRBD1
clone_size: .

cdr3_nt: TGTGCCAGTAGTATAGGGACAACTAATCAGCCCCAGCATTTT
cdr3_aa: CASSIGTTNQPQHF
v_call: TRBV19
j_call: TRBJ1-5
d_call: .
clone_size: .

cdr3_nt: TGCGCCAGCAATCCGGGACTGGGCTTTCTGACTGAAGCTTTCTTT
cdr3_aa: CASNPGLGFLTEAFF
v_call: TRBV5-1
j_call: TRBJ1-1
d_call: .
clone_size: few

cdr3_nt: TGTGCCAGCAGCCGAACAGCAAATGGCTACACCTTC
cdr3_aa: CASSRTANGYTF
v_call: TRBV7-8
j_call: TRBJ1-2
d_call: .
clone_size: .

cdr3_nt: TGTGCCAGTAGTGAAGTTTCCGGGACTAGCGGGGGAGATACGCAGTATTTT
cdr3_aa: CASSEVSGTSGGDTQYF
v_call: TRBV19
j_call: TRBJ2-3
d_call: TRBD2
clone_size: .

cdr3_nt: TGTGCCAGCAGCCAATGGAGCGGGGGGGCCAATTTCAATGAGCAGTTCTTC
cdr3_aa: CASSQWSGGANFNEQFF
v_call: TRBV3-1/TRBV3-2
j_call: TRBJ2-1
d_call: TRBD2
clone_size: .

cdr3_nt: TGTGCCAGCAGCCCTGAAGTTAGCTCTGGAAACACCATATATTTT
cdr3_aa: CASSPEVSSGNTIYF
v_call: TRBV3-1/TRBV3-2
j_call: TRBJ1-3
d_call: .
clone_size: few

cdr3_nt: TGTGCCAGCAGCTCGACAGGGAAGGATGGCTACACCTTC
cdr3_aa: CASSSTGKDGYTF
v_call: TRBV6-2/TRBV6-3
j_call: TRBJ1-2
d_call: TRBD1
clone_size: .

cdr3_nt: TGTGCCAGCAGTTTATGGGGACAGCGCAATCAGCCCCAGCATTTT
cdr3_aa: CASSLWGQRNQPQHF
v_call: TRBV27
j_call: TRBJ1-5
d_call: TRBD1
clone_size: .

cdr3_nt: TGTGCCAGCAGCAAGACCGTTCCTAGCGGCCACAATGAGCAGTTCTTC
cdr3_aa: CASSKTVPSGHNEQFF
v_call: TRBV9
j_call: TRBJ2-1
d_call: TRBD2
clone_size: .

cdr3_nt: TGTGCCAGCAGTTCCCTGAGTGCACAGTTCGGATACGCGGCTTTCTTT
cdr3_aa: CASSSLSAQFGYAAFF
v_call: TRBV28
j_call: TRBJ1-1
d_call: .
clone_size: .

cdr3_nt: TGTGCCAGCAGTAGCGGGGGGCCGTTAGAGACCCAGTACTTC
cdr3_aa: CASSSGGPLETQYF
v_call: TRBV6-5
j_call: TRBJ2-5
d_call: TRBD2
clone_size: .

cdr3_nt: TGCGCCAGCAGTAGCGGGGGGACTACCGGGGAGCTGTTTTTT
cdr3_aa: CASSSGGTTGELFF
v_call: TRBV10-2
j_call: TRBJ2-2
d_call: TRBD2
clone_size: .

cdr3_nt: TGTGCCAGCAGCCAAGGAGGTTCGGGACTAAGGACAGATACGCAGTATTTT
cdr3_aa: CASSQGGSGLRTDTQYF
v_call: TRBV7-3
j_call: TRBJ2-3
d_call: TRBD2
clone_size: .

cdr3_nt: TGTGCCAGCAGTGACCCTTTAGCGGGAGATGGCTACACCTTC
cdr3_aa: CASSDPLAGDGYTF
v_call: TRBV6-1
j_call: TRBJ1-2
d_call: .
clone_size: .

cdr3_nt: TGTGCCAGCAGGGCCGGGACAGGGGGCTTTTACGCTGAAGCTTTCTTT
cdr3_aa: CASRAGTGGFYAEAFF
v_call: TRBV28
j_call: TRBJ1-1
d_call: TRBD1
clone_size: .

cdr3_nt: TGTGCCAGCAGCCCCCCGGGACAGGGCACTGAAGCTTTCTTT
cdr3_aa: CASSPPGQGTEAFF
v_call: TRBV5-6
j_call: TRBJ1-1
d_call: TRBD1
clone_size: .

cdr3_nt: TGTGCCAGCAGTGAAGCAGGGGTCAGAACAGGAGAGCAGTTCTTC
cdr3_aa: CASSEAGVRTGEQFF
v_call: TRBV2
j_call: TRBJ2-1
d_call: .
clone_size: .

cdr3_nt: TGTGCCAGCAGCTTGGGGGCAGGGGTGGGGCAGCCCCAGCATTTT
cdr3_aa: CASSLGAGVGQPQHF
v_call: TRBV5-5
j_call: TRBJ1-5
d_call: .
clone_size: .

cdr3_nt: TGTGCCACCAGCACTGGCCCACGCACCGGGGAGCTGTTTTTT
cdr3_aa: CATSTGPRTGELFF
v_call: TRBV15
j_call: TRBJ2-2
d_call: .
clone_size: once

cdr3_nt: TGCGCCAGCAGCTTGGCAGGGGCCCCAACTGAAGCTTTCTTT
cdr3_aa: CASSLAGAPTEAFF
v_call: TRBV5-1
j_call: TRBJ1-1
d_call: .
clone_size: .

cdr3_nt: TGTGCCAGCAGCCTTGCGGCTCCCCCAGATACGCAGTATTTT
cdr3_aa: CASSLAAPPDTQYF
v_call: TRBV11-3
j_call: TRBJ2-3
d_call: .
clone_size: .

cdr3_nt: TGTGCCACCAGCAGAGGTAACAGGGGTGGCTACACCTTC
cdr3_aa: CATSRGNRGGYTF
v_call: TRBV15
j_call: TRBJ1-2
d_call: TRBD1
clone_size: few

cdr3_nt: TGTGCCAGTAGTGGGGACAGAGAGACCCAGTACTTC
cdr3_aa: CASSGDRETQYF
v_call: TRBV19
j_call: TRBJ2-5
d_call: TRBD1
clone_size: .

cdr3_nt: TGTGCCAGCAATGGGGCAGATAACTATGGCTACACCTTC
cdr3_aa: CASNGADNYGYTF
v_call: TRBV12-3/TRBV12-4
j_call: TRBJ1-2
d_call: .
clone_size: .

cdr3_nt: TGTGCCAGCAGTTTCGGGCGCTCCGGAGGGTACACTGAAGCTTTCTTT
cdr3_aa: CASSFGRSGGYTEAFF
v_call: TRBV28
j_call: TRBJ1-1
d_call: .
clone_size: .

cdr3_nt: TGTGCCAGCAGCTTGGCCGGGCAGGGGGCTAACGAGCAGTACTTC
cdr3_aa: CASSLAGQGANEQYF
v_call: TRBV5-4
j_call: TRBJ2-7
d_call: TRBD1
clone_size: .

cdr3_nt: TGTGCCAGCAGTTTATCAGGGGCAGCCTATAATTCACCCCTCCACTTT
cdr3_aa: CASSLSGAAYNSPLHF
v_call: TRBV27
j_call: TRBJ1-6
d_call: .
clone_size: few

cdr3_nt: TGTGCCAGCAGCTTAGAAGAGAAGCAGTACTTC
cdr3_aa: CASSLEEKQYF
v_call: TRBV11-2
j_call: TRBJ2-7
d_call: .
clone_size: .

cdr3_nt: TGCAGTGCTAGTTCCGGCGGCGCCTATGGCTACACCTTC
cdr3_aa: CSASSGGAYGYTF
v_call: TRBV20-1
j_call: TRBJ1-2
d_call: .
clone_size: .

cdr3_nt: TGTGCCAGCAGACCGGGACTGGCAACTAATGAAAAACTGTTTTTT
cdr3_aa: CASRPGLATNEKLFF
v_call: TRBV6-5
j_call: TRBJ1-4
d_call: .
clone_size: few

cdr3_nt: TGTGCCAGCACCCGGAGTTACACTGAAGCTTTCTTT
cdr3_aa: CASTRSYTEAFF
v_call: TRBV7-2
j_call: TRBJ1-1
d_call: .
clone_size: .

cdr3_nt: TGTGCCACCAGCAGAGAGGGACAGGGGAAAGAGACCCAGTACTTC
cdr3_aa: CATSREGQGKETQYF
v_call: TRBV15
j_call: TRBJ2-5
d_call: TRBD1
clone_size: .

cdr3_nt: TGTGCCAGCAGAGGAGGTCCAAGGAGGGGCCAGCCCCAGCATTTT
cdr3_aa: CASRGGPRRGQPQHF
v_call: TRBV28
j_call: TRBJ1-5
d_call: .
clone_size: .

cdr3_nt: TGTGCCAGTAGTATGACGGGCTCTGGGGCCAACGTCCTGACTTTC
cdr3_aa: CASSMTGSGANVLTF
v_call: TRBV19
j_call: TRBJ2-6
d_call: .
clone_size: .

cdr3_nt: TGTGCCAGCAGTTCCATCGACTGGCAACGCTCCTACAATGAGCAGTTCTTC
cdr3_aa: CASSSIDWQRSYNEQFF
v_call: TRBV7-9
j_call: TRBJ2-1
d_call: .
clone_size: .